The T cell receptor (beta chain) described here comes from a study of blood T cell repertoires in COVID-19. Study as a whole: Samples taken during acute and convalescent COVID-19 were collected in the United States, Italy and Spain.

Generated by immunoSEQ multiplex PCR, the TCRdb table keeps only in-frame clones and is missing some. Of 50,000 to 70,000 clones listed, roughly 84% are singletons. The CDR3 is made up of 15 amino acids. Per the germline V gene, CDR1 is ENHRY and CDR2 is SYGVKD. The V end lost 0 bases, the J end lost 1 base, and 8 bases lay between the germline ends. The sequencing input was peripheral blood. This receptor was taken from a man aged 65 to 79 with active COVID-19. The chain employs TRBV10-3 and TRBJ2-3; possible D gene TRBD1, 5 bases. CDR3 DNA: TGTGCCATCAGTGAGTCCGGCAGGGGCACAGATACGCAGTATTTT. Its protein is CAISESGRGTDTQYF.